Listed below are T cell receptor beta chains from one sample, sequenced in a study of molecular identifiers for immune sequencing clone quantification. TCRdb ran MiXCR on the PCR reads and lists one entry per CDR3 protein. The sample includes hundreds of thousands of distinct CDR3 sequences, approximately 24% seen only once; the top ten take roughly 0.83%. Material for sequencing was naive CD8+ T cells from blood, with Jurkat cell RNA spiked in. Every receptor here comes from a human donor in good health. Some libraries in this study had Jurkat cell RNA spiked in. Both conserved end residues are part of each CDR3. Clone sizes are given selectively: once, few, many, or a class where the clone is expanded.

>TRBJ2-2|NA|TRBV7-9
CASSLGARGNTGELVF
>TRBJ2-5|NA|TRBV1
CTSSQDSRAF
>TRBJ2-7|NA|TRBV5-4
CANSLAIGGSYEQYF
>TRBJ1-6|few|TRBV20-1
CSASLDKPLSPLHF
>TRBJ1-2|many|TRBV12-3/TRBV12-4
CASSLEGNYGYTF
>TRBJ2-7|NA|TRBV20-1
CSAKHRGPYYEQYF
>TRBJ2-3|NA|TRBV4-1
CASSQDWSGVSTDTQYF
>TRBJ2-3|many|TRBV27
CASSSTYFRTDTQYF
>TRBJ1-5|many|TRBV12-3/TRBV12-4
CASRSTGAFNQPQHF
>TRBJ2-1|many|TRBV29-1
CSVGGWDEQFF
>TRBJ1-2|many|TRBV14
CASSHRDRGLAYGYTF
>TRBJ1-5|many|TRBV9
CASSPDSGQGVEPQHF
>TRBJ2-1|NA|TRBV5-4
CASSLRGTGDEQFF
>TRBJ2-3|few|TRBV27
CASSPMTSLSGQYF
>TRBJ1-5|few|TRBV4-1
CASSRGPVNQPQHF
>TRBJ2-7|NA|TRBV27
CASSPGLAGHEQYF
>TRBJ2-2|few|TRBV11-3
CASSLEPRGFPHGELFF
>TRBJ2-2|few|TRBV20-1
CSARDSYGTANTGELFF
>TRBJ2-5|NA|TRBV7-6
CASSERLAGNAGQETQYF
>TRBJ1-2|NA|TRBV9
CASSVAGDPVYGYTF
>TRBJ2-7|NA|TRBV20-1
CSHFRKDRASYEQYF
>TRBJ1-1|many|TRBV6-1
CASSEGRGEAFF
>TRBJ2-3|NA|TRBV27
CASSPTGTRVPKTADTQYF
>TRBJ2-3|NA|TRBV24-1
CATSGPRGFSTDTQYF
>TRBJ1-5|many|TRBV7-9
CASSRWNQPQHF
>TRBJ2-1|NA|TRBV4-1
CASSQDLEQGYEQFF